The following is a TCR beta chain sequence with its context. This record comes from a study of cytomegalovirus exposure and HLA in healthy donors. Study summary: Of 300 to 500 genotyped donors, around 86% grouped in the Caucasian-associated ancestry cluster.

PCR involved 60 Vbeta and 13 Jbeta primers. The table came from immunoSEQ multiplex PCR; TCRdb's copy has only in-frame clones and leaves some out. This sample has roughly 180,000 clones, with about 77% found just once. Healthy bone marrow donors supplied every sample. The ends lost 4 bases at V and 9 bases at J; junction bases unmatched: 5. Germline lookup yields CDR1 SNHLY and CDR2 FYNNEI. There are 13 residues in the CDR3. The chain carries TRBV2 and TRBJ2-1, with TRBD1 matching over 8 bases. The TCR was taken from a woman aged 30 to 39 in good health and CMV-seropositive. Sequenced: PBMCs. In DNA form, the CDR3 reads TGTGCCAGCAGTGCAGACAGGGGAGGTGAGCAGTTCTTC. Translated: CASSADRGGEQFF.